These 27 T cell receptor beta chains share one sample of origin, sequenced in a study of blood T cell repertoires in COVID-19. Using immunoSEQ multiplex PCR, the repertoire was profiled, and TCRdb retains in-frame clones only, with some absent. The data contain some 27,000 clones, around 90% of them singletons. The sample consisted of peripheral blood. All receptors derive from a human donor in a cohort sampled during active COVID-19.

This clone was detected only once. J is TRBJ2-1 and V is TRBV20-1; D perhaps matches TRBD2 (5 bases). Looked up from germline, CDR1 is DFQATT and CDR2 is SNEGSKA (reference sequence). This CDR3 has 11 amino acids. The V and J ends lost 3 bases and 7 bases respectively, with 7 bases between them. The CDR3 spells CSASLANEQFF. The DNA of the CDR3 is TGCAGTGCTAGTCTAGCAAATGAGCAGTTCTTC.

The CDR3 loop is CAIGRDSYEQYF. The CDR3 DNA is TGTGCCATCGGGCGAGACTCCTACGAGCAGTACTTC. V gene TRBV10-3 combines with J gene TRBJ2-7, with D unresolved. Germline V gives CDR1 ENHRY, CDR2 SYGVKD. This CDR3 is built from 12 residues. The V end was cut by 8 bases, the J end by 0 bases, with 8 bases between.

The chain is built from TRBV5-1 and TRBJ2-5, with a possible D match to TRBD2 (6 bases). This CDR3 has 15 amino acids. Per the germline V gene, CDR1 is SGHRS and CDR2 is YFSETQ. Trimming shortened V by 2 bases and J by 2 bases, and 13 bases separated the two germline ends. This CDR3 reads CASSFLGGIQETQYF. DNA of the CDR3: TGCGCCAGCAGCTTTCTGGGGGGAATTCAAGAGACCCAGTACTTC.

The V gene is TRBV9, the J gene TRBJ1-1; 7 bases fit TRBD1. CDR1 and CDR2 (germline): SGDLS, YYNGEE. Losses at the gene ends were 4 bases for V and 5 bases for J; bases not matched to a gene: 11. The CDR3 is 15 residues long. This chain's CDR3 is CASSPQTGRLTEAFF. The CDR3 coding sequence is TGTGCCAGCAGCCCCCAGACAGGGAGGTTAACTGAAGCTTTCTTT.

The genes are TRBV7-3 and TRBJ2-1; 11 positions agree with TRBD2. The J segment lost 3 bases and the V segment lost 5 bases, leaving 3 bases of the junction unmatched. CDR3 length equals 15 residues. Per germline, CDR1 SGHTA and CDR2 FQGTGA. The CDR3 region is CASSPGLAVYNEQFF. Here the CDR3 DNA reads TGTGCCAGCAGCCCGGGACTAGCGGTCTACAATGAGCAGTTCTTC.

V and J are TRBV5-1 and TRBJ2-5; the match to TRBD2 covers 13 bases. Trimming at V came to 2 bases and at J to 5 bases, leaving 3 bases not matched to a gene. The CDR3 has 15 amino acids. CDR1 and CDR2 (germline): SGHRS, YFSETQ. CDR3 region: CASSFTSGGAETQYF. CDR3 in DNA: TGCGCCAGCAGCTTCACTAGCGGGGGGGCCGAGACCCAGTACTTC.

This clone was seen only once. This chain connects TRBV4-2 to TRBJ1-2; maybe TRBD1 (5 bases). Germline CDR1 reads LGHNA; CDR2 reads YNFKEQ. Trimming pared 2 bases from V and 4 bases from J, leaving 14 bases between. This CDR3 has 15 residues. CDR3 sequence reads: CASSQSTEFPYGYTF. The DNA of the CDR3 is TGTGCCAGCAGCCAATCGACAGAATTCCCCTATGGCTACACCTTC.

This clone was picked up one time. The V and J genes are TRBV6-1 and TRBJ1-4; D not certain. The CDR3 is 14 residues long. Between the trimmed V and J ends, which lost 3 bases and 0 bases, there was a span of 5 bases. Per the germline V gene, CDR1 is MNHNS and CDR2 is SASEGT. The CDR3 DNA reads as TGTGCCAGCAGTGACCCCGCAACTAATGAAAAACTGTTTTTT. Its translation: CASSDPATNEKLFF.

The genes are TRBV2 and TRBJ2-4, with TRBD1 matching over 9 bases. The CDR3 spans 20 residues. CDR1 and CDR2 from the germline V gene are SNHLY and FYNNEI. The ends lost 6 bases at V and 0 bases at J; junction bases unmatched: 18. In nucleotides, the CDR3 is TGTGCCAGCAGATCTGGGACAGGGTGGGGGGCAGCGGTAGCCAAAAACATTCAGTACTTC. This translates into CASRSGTGWGAAVAKNIQYF.

The chain uses TRBV18 and TRBJ1-4, with unresolved D. The length of the CDR3 is 14 residues. Germline V gene lookup returns CDR1 KGHSH and CDR2 LQKENI. Between the trimmed V and J ends, which lost 3 bases and 0 bases, there was a span of 5 bases. The DNA of the CDR3 is TGTGCCAGCTCACCGGCCTCAACTAATGAAAAACTGTTTTTT. Protein sequence: CASSPASTNEKLFF.

V gene TRBV7-9 combines with J gene TRBJ2-1; 10 positions agree with TRBD1. V trimming: 3 bases; J trimming: 2 bases; junction bases outside the gene matches: 4. The CDR3 sequence is 16 residues long. Germline V gene data show CDR1 as SEHNR and CDR2 as FQNEAQ (reference sequence). The CDR3 protein is CASSLWTGGPYNEQFF. CDR3 DNA sequence: TGTGCCAGCAGCTTGTGGACAGGGGGTCCCTACAATGAGCAGTTCTTC. The whole variable domain, remainder taken from reference TRBV7-9 and TRBJ2-1, is DTGVSQNPRHKITKRGQNVTFRCDPISEHNRLYWYRQTLGQGPEFLTYFQNEAQLEKSRLLSDRFSAERPKGSFSTLEIQRTEQGDSAMYLCASSLWTGGPYNEQFFGPGTRLTVL.

The genes are TRBV11-2 and TRBJ2-7; a weak D match, TRBD1 (6 bases). The germline gives CDR1 SGHAT, CDR2 FQNNGV. The CDR3 spans 11 residues. Trimming stripped 8 bases from V and 6 bases from J, with 11 bases between. CDR3 residues: CASRDNSEQYF. CDR3 sequence (DNA): TGTGCCAGCCGGGACAATTCCGAGCAGTACTTC.

This clone was seen a few times. The chain employs TRBV2 and TRBJ2-1, with 8 positions matching TRBD1. The trim removed 7 bases at V and 7 bases at J, leaving 9 bases unmatched. The CDR3 totals 14 residues. Germline loops: CDR1 SNHLY, CDR2 FYNNEI. The CDR3 spells CASNPDRALNEQFF. DNA of the CDR3: TGTGCCAGCAACCCGGACAGGGCCCTAAATGAGCAGTTCTTC.

The chain recombines TRBV12-5 with TRBJ2-5, with a possible D match to TRBD2 (6 bases). The V gene's germline CDR1 is LGHNT and CDR2 FRNRAP. The CDR3 totals 18 residues. With 1 base removed from V and 3 bases from J, the gap between germline ends came to 21 bases. This CDR3 is CASGLAITGTDREETQYF. CDR3 coding DNA: TGTGCTAGTGGTTTGGCAATAACCGGGACTGATAGAGAAGAGACCCAGTACTTC.

The V gene is TRBV2, the J gene TRBJ2-4; tentative D call: TRBD2 (6 bases). The CDR3 length is 16 residues. The V end was cut by 4 bases, the J end by 11 bases, with 24 bases between. Germline assignment: CDR1 SNHLY and CDR2 FYNNEI. CDR3 amino acids: CASSGGLGTPYGLQYF. The CDR3 DNA sequence: TGTGCCAGCAGTGGGGGGTTAGGGACTCCCTACGGTCTTCAGTACTTC.

The chain links TRBV6-1 to TRBJ2-1; D is unresolved. V was cut by 2 bases and J by 0 bases, with 5 bases left in between. Per the germline V gene, CDR1 is MNHNS and CDR2 is SASEGT. The CDR3 extends over 14 amino acids. The CDR3 DNA is TGTGCCAGCAGTGAAAACTTCTCCTACAATGAGCAGTTCTTC. Its protein product is CASSENFSYNEQFF.

The V and J genes are TRBV19 and TRBJ1-5, with D unclear. The CDR3 has 13 amino acids. The V end was cut by 7 bases, the J end by 5 bases, with 12 bases between. From germline, CDR1 is LNHDA and CDR2 SQIVND (reference sequence). CDR3 amino acids: CASTTQADQPQHF. In nucleotides, the CDR3 is TGTGCCAGTACTACCCAAGCGGATCAGCCCCAGCATTTT.

The rearrangement uses TRBV2 and TRBJ2-1; TRBD1 aligns across 10 bases. The V and J ends lost 6 bases and 15 bases, in that order; junction bases with no gene match: 17. CDR3 length: 15 residues. Germline V lookup: CDR1 SNHLY, CDR2 FYNNEI. CDR3 loop: CASRGDRGGPIQAFF. CDR3 coding DNA: TGTGCCAGCAGGGGGGACAGGGGTGGGCCCATTCAAGCGTTCTTC.

The V and J genes are TRBV5-1 and TRBJ1-2; maybe TRBD1 (6 bases). Per the germline V gene, CDR1 is SGHRS and CDR2 is YFSETQ. CDR3 length: 14 amino acids. Trimming left V 4 bases short and J 5 bases short, with 15 bases between. The CDR3 spells CASSQELGQYGYTF. The CDR3 DNA follows: TGCGCCAGCAGCCAAGAGCTTGGACAGTATGGCTACACCTTC.

DNA of the CDR3: TGTGCCAGCAGACGCAGGGGTAATGAAAAACTGTTTTTT. Residues: CASRRRGNEKLFF. The chain employs TRBV2 and TRBJ1-4; weak D call: TRBD1 (6 bases). CDR1 is SNHLY and CDR2 is FYNNEI in the germline V gene. The CDR3 consists of 13 residues. V was pared by 6 bases and J by 4 bases, with 9 bases between. The variable domain in full, with the rest retrieved from reference TRBV2 and TRBJ1-4, is EPEVTQTPSHQVTQMGQEVILRCVPISNHLYFYWYRQILGQKVEFLVSFYNNEISEKSEIFDDQFSVERPDGSNFTLKIRSTKLEDSAMYFCASRRRGNEKLFFGSGTQLSVL.

This clone was counted only a few times. This chain joins TRBV5-1 and TRBJ1-5, with 7 bases identical to TRBD1. V shed 2 bases and J 4 bases; nucleotides not matched to a gene: 9. Per the germline V gene, CDR1 is SGHRS and CDR2 is YFSETQ. This CDR3 spans 16 amino acids. CDR3 DNA sequence: TGCGCCAGCAGCTTAGAACCCGGGACAGTGAATCAGCCCCAGCATTTT. It is translated as CASSLEPGTVNQPQHF.

The chain uses TRBV18 and TRBJ2-1; D might be TRBD2 (6 bases). The CDR3 has 16 residues. V shed 6 bases and J shed 4 bases, with 19 bases lying between them. The germline V gene encodes CDR1 KGHSH and CDR2 LQKENI. The CDR3 sequence is CASSSGLLGGYNEQFF. The CDR3 coding sequence is TGTGCCAGCTCGTCGGGACTTCTTGGGGGATACAATGAGCAGTTCTTC.

The genes are TRBV5-1 and TRBJ2-3; D unresolved. Germline lookup yields CDR1 SGHRS and CDR2 YFSETQ. The CDR3 is made up of 16 amino acids. Deletions cut 0 bases from V and 4 bases from J, with 15 bases between. Written as DNA, the CDR3 is TGCGCCAGCAGCTTGGCATCTCAGGCGTTGCCAGATACGCAGTATTTT. The encoded protein is CASSLASQALPDTQYF.

The CDR3: CASSRPGLVVEQYF. For the CDR3, the DNA is TGTGCCAGCAGCAGACCGGGACTAGTAGTCGAGCAGTACTTC. The rearrangement links TRBV5-8 to TRBJ2-7; the match to TRBD2 covers 8 bases. CDR1 is SGHTS, CDR2 YDEGEE, per germline. The CDR3 is 14 amino acids. With V trimmed by 4 bases and J by 6 bases, 9 bases remained unmatched.

With respect to this clone: Other nucleotide sequences in the sample specify the same CDR3. The chain carries TRBV9 and TRBJ2-1; D is ambiguous. V was shortened by 0 bases and J by 1 base, with 8 bases between the two germline ends. The germline V gene encodes CDR1 SGDLS and CDR2 YYNGEE. The CDR3 contains 15 residues. This chain's CDR3 is CASSVGLDSYNEQFF. CDR3 bases: TGTGCCAGCAGCGTAGGGCTAGATTCCTACAATGAGCAGTTCTTC.

The chain joins TRBV15 to TRBJ2-5, with 8 bases that match TRBD2. The V and J ends lost 0 bases and 1 base, in that order; junction bases with no gene match: 13. The V gene's germline CDR1 is LNHNV and CDR2 YYDKDF (reference sequence). This CDR3 contains 19 residues. The CDR3 region is CATSRDVGSGSGVQETQYF. CDR3 nucleotides: TGTGCCACCAGCAGAGATGTGGGAAGCGGGAGTGGGGTCCAAGAGACCCAGTACTTC.

The chain recombines TRBV11-2 with TRBJ2-1; TRBD2 agrees at 8 bases. Germline assignment: CDR1 SGHAT and CDR2 FQNNGV. This CDR3 region has 15 residues. V was clipped by 1 base and J by 12 bases; unmatched bases: 11. Here the CDR3 DNA reads TGTGCCAGCAGCTTAGCGGGAGGGCAGCTACCGCGGCAGTTCTTC. Its protein is CASSLAGGQLPRQFF.